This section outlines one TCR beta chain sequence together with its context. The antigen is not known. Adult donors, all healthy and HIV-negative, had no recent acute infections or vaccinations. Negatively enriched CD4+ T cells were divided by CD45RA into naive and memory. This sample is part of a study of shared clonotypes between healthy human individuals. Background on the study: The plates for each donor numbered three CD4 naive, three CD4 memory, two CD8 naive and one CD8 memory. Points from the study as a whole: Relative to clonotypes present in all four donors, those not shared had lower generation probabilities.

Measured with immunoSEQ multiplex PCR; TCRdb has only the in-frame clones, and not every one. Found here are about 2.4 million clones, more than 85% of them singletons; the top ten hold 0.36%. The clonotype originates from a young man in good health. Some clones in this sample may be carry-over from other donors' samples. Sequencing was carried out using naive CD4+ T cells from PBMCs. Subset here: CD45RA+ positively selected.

CDR3 amino acids: CSVYSEKLFF. CDR3 bases: TGCAGTGTATACTCGGAAAAACTGTTTTTT. The chain has TRBV20-1 and TRBJ1-4, with unresolved D. Germline V gives CDR1 DFQATT, CDR2 SNEGSKA (reference sequence). V was pared by 7 bases and J by 8 bases, with 8 bases between. The CDR3 covers 10 residues.